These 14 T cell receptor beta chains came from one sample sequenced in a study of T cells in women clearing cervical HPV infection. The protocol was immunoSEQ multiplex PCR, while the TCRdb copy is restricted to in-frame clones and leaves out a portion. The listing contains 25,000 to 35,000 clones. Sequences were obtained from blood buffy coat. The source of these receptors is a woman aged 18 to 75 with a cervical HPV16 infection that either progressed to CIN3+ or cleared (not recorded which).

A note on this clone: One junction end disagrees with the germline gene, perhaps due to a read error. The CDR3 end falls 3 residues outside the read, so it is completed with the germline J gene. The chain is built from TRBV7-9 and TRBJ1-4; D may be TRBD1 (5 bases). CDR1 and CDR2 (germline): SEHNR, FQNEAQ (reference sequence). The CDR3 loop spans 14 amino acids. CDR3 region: CSSSLGQTNEKLFF. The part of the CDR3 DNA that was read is TGTTCCAGCAGCTTGGGGCAGACGAATGAAAAA.

The CDR3 loop reads CSARDRTGRLPTGNTIYF. The CDR3 bases that were read are TGCAGTGCTAGAGATCGAACGGGTCGGCTACCCACTGGAAACACC. V and J are TRBV20-1 and TRBJ1-3, with no clear D. The read falls 3 residues short of the CDR3 end, and the missing part is taken from the germline J gene. Germline V gene lookup returns CDR1 DFQATT and CDR2 SNEGSKA (reference sequence). The CDR3 is 18 residues long. V was trimmed by 0 bases and J by 2 bases, leaving 20 bases between them.

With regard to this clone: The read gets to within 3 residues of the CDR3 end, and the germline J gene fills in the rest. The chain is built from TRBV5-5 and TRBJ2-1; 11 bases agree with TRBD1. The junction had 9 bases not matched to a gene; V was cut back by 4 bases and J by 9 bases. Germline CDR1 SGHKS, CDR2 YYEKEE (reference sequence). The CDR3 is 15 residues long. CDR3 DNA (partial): TGTGCCAGCAGCGGACGGACAGGGGGCTCGGGTGAG. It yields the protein CASSGRTGGSGE. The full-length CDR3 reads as CASSGRTGGSGEQFF.

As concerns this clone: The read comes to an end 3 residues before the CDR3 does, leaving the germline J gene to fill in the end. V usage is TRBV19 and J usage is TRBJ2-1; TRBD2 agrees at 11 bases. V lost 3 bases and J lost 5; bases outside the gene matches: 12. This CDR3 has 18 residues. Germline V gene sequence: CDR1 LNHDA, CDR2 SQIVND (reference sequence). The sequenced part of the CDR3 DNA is TGTGCCAGTAGTATGGTAGGGCCCTTAGCGGGGGGGCACAATGAG. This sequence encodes CASSMVGPLAGGHNE. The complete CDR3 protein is CASSMVGPLAGGHNEQFF.

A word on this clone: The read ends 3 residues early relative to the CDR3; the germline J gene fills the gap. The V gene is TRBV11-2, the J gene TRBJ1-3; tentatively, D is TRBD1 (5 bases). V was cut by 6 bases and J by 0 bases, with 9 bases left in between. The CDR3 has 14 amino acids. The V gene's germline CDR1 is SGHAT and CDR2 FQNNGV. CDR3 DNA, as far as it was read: TGTGCCAGCAGTCAAACAGGCTCTGGAAACACC. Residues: CASSQTGSGNT. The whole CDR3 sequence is CASSQTGSGNTIYF.

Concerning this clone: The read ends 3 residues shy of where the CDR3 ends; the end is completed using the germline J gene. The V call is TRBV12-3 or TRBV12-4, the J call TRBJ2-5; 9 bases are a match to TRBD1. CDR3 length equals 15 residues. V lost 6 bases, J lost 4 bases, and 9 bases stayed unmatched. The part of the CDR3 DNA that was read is TGTGCCAGCAGCGCGTCAGGGACAGGGAGAGAGACC. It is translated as CASSASGTGRET. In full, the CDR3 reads CASSASGTGRETQYF.

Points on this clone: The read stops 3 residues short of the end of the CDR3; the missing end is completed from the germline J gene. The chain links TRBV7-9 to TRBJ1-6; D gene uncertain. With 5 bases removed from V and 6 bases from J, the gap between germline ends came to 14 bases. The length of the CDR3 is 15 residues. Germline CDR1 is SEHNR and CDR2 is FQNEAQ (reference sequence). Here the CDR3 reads CASSPSGYTNSPLHF. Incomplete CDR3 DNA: TGTGCCAGCAGCCCATCAGGCTATACTAATTCACCC.

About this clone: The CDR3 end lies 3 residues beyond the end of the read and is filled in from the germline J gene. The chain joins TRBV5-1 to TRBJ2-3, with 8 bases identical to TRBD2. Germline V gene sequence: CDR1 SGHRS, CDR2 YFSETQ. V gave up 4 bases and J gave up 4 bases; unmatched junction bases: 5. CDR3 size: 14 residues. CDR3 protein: CASSLSGSADTQYF. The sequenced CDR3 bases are TGCGCCAGCAGCCTAAGCGGGAGCGCAGATACG.

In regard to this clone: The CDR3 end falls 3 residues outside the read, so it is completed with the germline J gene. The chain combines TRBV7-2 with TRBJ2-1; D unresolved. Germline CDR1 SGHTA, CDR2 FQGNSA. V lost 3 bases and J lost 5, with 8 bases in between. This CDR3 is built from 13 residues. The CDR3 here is CASSLGPNNEQFF. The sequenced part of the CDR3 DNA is TGTGCCAGCAGCTTGGGCCCCAACAATGAG.

The CDR3 DNA, read in part, is TGCGCCAGCAGCCAAGTCGGGACAGGGGACGACGAG. This sequence encodes CASSQVGTGDDE. The whole CDR3 protein reads CASSQVGTGDDEQYF. The chain uses TRBV4-1 and TRBJ2-7; the match to TRBD1 covers 10 bases. The read finishes 3 residues shy of the CDR3 end, and the germline J gene is used to complete it. The germline V gene encodes CDR1 MGHRA and CDR2 YSYEKL. CDR3 length: 15 residues. Germline trimming cut 1 base from V and 5 bases from J; bases unmatched to any gene: 5.

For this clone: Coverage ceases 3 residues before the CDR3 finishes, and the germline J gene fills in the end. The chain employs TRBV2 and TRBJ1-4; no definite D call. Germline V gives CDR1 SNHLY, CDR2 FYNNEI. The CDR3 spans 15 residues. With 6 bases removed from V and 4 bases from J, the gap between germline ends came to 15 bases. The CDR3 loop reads CASSINRGNNEKLFF. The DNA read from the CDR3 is TGTGCCAGCAGCATAAACCGGGGAAATAATGAAAAA.

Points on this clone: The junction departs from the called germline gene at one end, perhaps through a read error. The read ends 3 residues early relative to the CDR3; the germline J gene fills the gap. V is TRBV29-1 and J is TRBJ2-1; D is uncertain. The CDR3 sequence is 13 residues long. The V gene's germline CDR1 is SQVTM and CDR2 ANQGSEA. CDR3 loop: CSGCRVSDNEQFF. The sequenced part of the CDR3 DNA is TGCAGCGGCTGCCGGGTCTCCGACAATGAG.

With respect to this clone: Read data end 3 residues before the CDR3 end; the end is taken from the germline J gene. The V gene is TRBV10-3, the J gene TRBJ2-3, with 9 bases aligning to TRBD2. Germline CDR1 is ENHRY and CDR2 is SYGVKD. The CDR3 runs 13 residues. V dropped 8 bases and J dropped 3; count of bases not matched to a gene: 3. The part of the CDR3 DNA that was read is TGTGCCATCGGCGGGGGGGGGACAGATACG. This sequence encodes CAIGGGGTDT. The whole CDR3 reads CAIGGGGTDTQYF.

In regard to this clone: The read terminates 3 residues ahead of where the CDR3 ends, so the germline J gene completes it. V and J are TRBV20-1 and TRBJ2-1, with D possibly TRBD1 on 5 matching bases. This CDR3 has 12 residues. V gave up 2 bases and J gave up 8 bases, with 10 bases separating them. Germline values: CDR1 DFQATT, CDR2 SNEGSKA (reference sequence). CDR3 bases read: TGCAGTGCTAGAAGGCAGGGCGATGAG. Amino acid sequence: CSARRQGDE. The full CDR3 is CSARRQGDEQFF.